This T cell receptor beta chain was identified in a study of beta chain features in type 1 diabetes. Expressed TCRB transcripts were sequenced because the isolated RNA had all been reverse transcribed beforehand. TCRdb's copy holds only in-frame clones and misses some; the assay was immunoSEQ multiplex PCR. The profile shows 200,000 to 250,000 clones, 13% to 15% of them singletons. This clone was observed a handful of times. Losses at the gene ends were 6 bases for V and 5 bases for J; bases not matched to a gene: 6. This CDR3 has 13 amino acids. Germline lookup yields CDR1 LNHDA and CDR2 SQIVND (reference sequence).

This sequence joins TRBV19 and TRBJ1-1; 7 nucleotides line up with TRBD1. The clonotype originates from a woman between 40 and 55 years old in good health. Sequencing was done on a sample of naive CD4+ T cells from blood. CDR3 residues: CASRQGGWTEAFF. In DNA, the CDR3 is TGTGCCAGTAGGCAAGGGGGCTGGACTGAAGCTTTCTTT.